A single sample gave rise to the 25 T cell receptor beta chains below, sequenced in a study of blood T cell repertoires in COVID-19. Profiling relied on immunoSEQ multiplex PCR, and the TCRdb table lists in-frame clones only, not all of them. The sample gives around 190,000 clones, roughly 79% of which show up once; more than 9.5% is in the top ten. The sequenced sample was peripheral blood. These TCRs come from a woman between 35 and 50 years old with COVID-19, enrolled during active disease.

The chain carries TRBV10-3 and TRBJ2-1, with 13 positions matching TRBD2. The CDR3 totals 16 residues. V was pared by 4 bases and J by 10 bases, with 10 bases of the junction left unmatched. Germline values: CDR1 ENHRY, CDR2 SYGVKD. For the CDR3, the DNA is TGTGCCATCAGTGGCTGGACTAGCGGGAGAGAAGCGGAGCAGTTCTTC. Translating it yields CAISGWTSGREAEQFF.

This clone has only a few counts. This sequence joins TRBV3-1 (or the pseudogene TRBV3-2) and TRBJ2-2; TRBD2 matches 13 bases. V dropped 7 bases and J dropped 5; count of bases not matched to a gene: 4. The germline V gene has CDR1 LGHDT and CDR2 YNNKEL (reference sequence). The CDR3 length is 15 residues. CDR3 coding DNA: TGTGCCAGCACCCAGACTAGCGGGGGGACCGGGGAGCTGTTTTTT. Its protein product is CASTQTSGGTGELFF.

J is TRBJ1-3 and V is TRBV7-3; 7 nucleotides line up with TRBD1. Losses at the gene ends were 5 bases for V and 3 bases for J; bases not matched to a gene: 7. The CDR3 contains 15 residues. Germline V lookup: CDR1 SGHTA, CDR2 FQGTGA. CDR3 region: CASSRDSSSGNTIYF. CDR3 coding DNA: TGTGCCAGCAGCCGGGACAGTTCTAGTGGAAACACCATATATTTT.

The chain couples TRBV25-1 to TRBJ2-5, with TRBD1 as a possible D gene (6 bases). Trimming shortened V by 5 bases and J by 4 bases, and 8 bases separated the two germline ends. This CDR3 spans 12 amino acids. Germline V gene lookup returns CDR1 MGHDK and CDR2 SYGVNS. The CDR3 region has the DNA TGTGCCAGCAGTACAGGGCCAGAGACCCAGTACTTC. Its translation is CASSTGPETQYF.

The CDR3 coding sequence is TGTGCCAGCAGCCAACAGACAGGTTCAGGCGAAAAACTGTTTTTT. It encodes CASSQQTGSGEKLFF. The chain couples TRBV3-1 (or the pseudogene TRBV3-2) to TRBJ1-4; D might be TRBD1 (6 bases). Germline CDR1 is LGHDT and CDR2 is YNNKEL (reference sequence). The CDR3 has 15 residues. Trimming cost V 2 bases and J 8 bases, with 15 bases left between them.

The CDR3 DNA reads as TGTGCCAGCAGAAAGGGTTCCCAGGGGGATCAGCCCCAGCATTTT. As protein: CASRKGSQGDQPQHF. This chain joins TRBV6-5 and TRBJ1-5, with 7 nucleotides matching TRBD1. The CDR3 is made up of 15 amino acids. V gave up 6 bases and J gave up 5 bases; unmatched junction bases: 10. The germline V gene encodes CDR1 MNHEY and CDR2 SVGAGI.

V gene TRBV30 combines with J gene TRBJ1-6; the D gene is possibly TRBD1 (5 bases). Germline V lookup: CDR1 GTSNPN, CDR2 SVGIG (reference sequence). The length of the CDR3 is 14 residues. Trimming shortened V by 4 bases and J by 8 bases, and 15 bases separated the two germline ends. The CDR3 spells CAWKGTAGHSPLHF. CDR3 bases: TGTGCCTGGAAAGGCACGGCAGGGCATTCACCCCTCCACTTT. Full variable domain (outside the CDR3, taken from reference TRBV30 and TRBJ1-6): SQTIHQWPATLVQPVGSPLSLECTVEGTSNPNLYWYRQAAGRGLQLLFYSVGIGQISSEVPQNLSASRPQDRQFILSSKKLLLSDSGFYLCAWKGTAGHSPLHFGNGTRLTVT.

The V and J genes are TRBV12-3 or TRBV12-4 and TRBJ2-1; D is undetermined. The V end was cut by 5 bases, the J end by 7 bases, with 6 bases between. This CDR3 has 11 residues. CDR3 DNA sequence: TGTGCCAGCAGTCCTAAAAATGAGCAGTTCTTC. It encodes CASSPKNEQFF.

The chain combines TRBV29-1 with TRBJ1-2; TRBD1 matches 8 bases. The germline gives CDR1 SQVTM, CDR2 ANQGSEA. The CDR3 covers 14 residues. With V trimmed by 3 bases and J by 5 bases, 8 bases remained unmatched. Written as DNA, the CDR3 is TGCAGCGTTGAGGATGACAGGGGCGGGTATGGCTACACCTTC. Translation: CSVEDDRGGYGYTF. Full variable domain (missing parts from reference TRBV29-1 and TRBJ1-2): SAVISQKPSRDICQRGTSLTIQCQVDSQVTMMFWYRQQPGQSLTLIATANQGSEATYESGFVIDKFPISRPNLTFSTLTVSNMSPEDSSIYLCSVEDDRGGYGYTFGSGTRLTVV.

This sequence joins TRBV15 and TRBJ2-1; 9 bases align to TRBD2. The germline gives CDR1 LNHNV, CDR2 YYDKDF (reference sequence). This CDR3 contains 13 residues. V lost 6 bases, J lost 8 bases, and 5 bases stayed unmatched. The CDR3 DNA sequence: TGTGCCACCAGGGCAGTAGCGGGAGATGAGCAGTTCTTC. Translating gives CATRAVAGDEQFF.

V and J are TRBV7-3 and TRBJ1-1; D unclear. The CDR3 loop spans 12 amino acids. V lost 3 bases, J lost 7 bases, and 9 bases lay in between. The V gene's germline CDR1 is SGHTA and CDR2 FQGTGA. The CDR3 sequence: CASSFLSSEAFF. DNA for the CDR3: TGTGCCAGCAGCTTTTTAAGTAGTGAAGCTTTCTTT.

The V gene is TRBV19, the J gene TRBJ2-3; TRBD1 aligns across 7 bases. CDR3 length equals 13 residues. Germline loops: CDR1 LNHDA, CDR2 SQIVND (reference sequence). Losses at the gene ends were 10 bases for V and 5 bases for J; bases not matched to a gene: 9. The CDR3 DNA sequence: TGTGCCACCGGGGCAGGGGGTTTAGATACGCAGTATTTT. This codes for CATGAGGLDTQYF.

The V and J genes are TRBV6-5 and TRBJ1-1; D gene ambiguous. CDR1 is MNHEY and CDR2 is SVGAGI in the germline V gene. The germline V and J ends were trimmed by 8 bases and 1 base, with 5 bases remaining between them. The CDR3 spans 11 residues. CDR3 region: CASHKNTEAFF. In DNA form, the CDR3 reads TGTGCCAGCCACAAGAACACTGAAGCTTTCTTT.

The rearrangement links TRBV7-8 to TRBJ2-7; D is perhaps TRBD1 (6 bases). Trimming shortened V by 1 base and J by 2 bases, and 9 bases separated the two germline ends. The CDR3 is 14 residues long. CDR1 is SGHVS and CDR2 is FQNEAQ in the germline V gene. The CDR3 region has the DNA TGTGCCAGCAGCTTAGGGGACACAGCCTACGAGCAGTACGTC. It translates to CASSLGDTAYEQYV.

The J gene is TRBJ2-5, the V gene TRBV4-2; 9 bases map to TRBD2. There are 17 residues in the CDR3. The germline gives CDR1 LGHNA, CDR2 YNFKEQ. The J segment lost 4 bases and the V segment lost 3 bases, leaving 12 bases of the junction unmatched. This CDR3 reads CASSHAAGSGGRETQYF. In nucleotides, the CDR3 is TGTGCCAGCAGCCATGCTGCTGGTAGCGGGGGTAGAGAGACCCAGTACTTC.

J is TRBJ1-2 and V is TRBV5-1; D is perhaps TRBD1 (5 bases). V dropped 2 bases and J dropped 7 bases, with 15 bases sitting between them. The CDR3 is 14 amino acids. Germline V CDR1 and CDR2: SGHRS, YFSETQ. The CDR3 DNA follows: TGCGCCAGCAGCTTTGGGGACGGGGGTCTTGGCTACACCTTC. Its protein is CASSFGDGGLGYTF. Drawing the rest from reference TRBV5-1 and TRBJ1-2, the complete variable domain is KAGVTQTPRYLIKTRGQQVTLSCSPISGHRSVSWYQQTPGQGLQFLFEYFSETQRNKGNFPGRFSGRQFSNSRSEMNVSTLELGDSALYLCASSFGDGGLGYTFGSGTRLTVV.

CDR3 sequence (DNA): TGTGCCAGTAATAAAGCGACCGGGGAGCTGTTTTTT. Translated, it gives CASNKATGELFF. The J gene is TRBJ2-2, the V gene TRBV19; no clear D. Per the germline V gene, CDR1 is LNHDA and CDR2 is SQIVND (reference sequence). This CDR3 region has 12 residues. Trimming cost V 7 bases and J 5 bases, with 8 bases left between them.

CDR3 in amino acids: CATSGGTGYNEQFF. DNA for the CDR3: TGTGCCACCAGCGGGGGGACTGGATACAATGAGCAGTTCTTC. V usage is TRBV15 and J usage is TRBJ2-1; perhaps TRBD2 as D (6 bases). The CDR3 covers 14 residues. In germline, CDR1 is LNHNV, CDR2 YYDKDF (reference sequence). V was cut by 5 bases and J by 4 bases, with 12 bases left in between. The full variable domain, in which reference TRBV15 and TRBJ2-1 provide the parts outside the CDR3, is DAMVIQNPRYQVTQFGKPVTLSCSQTLNHNVMYWYQQKSSQAPKLLFHYYDKDFNNEADTPDNFQSRRPNTSFCFLDIRSPGLGDTAMYLCATSGGTGYNEQFFGPGTRLTVL.

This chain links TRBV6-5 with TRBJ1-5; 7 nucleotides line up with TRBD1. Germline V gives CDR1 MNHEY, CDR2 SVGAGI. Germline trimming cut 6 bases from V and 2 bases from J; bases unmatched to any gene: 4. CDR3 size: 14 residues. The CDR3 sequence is CASSVDRGNQPQHF. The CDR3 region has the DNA TGTGCCAGCAGCGTCGACAGGGGCAATCAGCCCCAGCATTTT.

In nucleotides, the CDR3 is TGTGCCAGCAGCCTTGACAGAATGCTTAGCACAGATACGCAGTATTTT. As protein: CASSLDRMLSTDTQYF. The chain employs TRBV5-4 and TRBJ2-3; D perhaps matches TRBD1 (5 bases). The CDR3 has 16 amino acids. Trimming cost V 4 bases and J 0 bases, with 15 bases left between them. CDR1 is SGHNT, CDR2 YYREEE, per germline (reference sequence).

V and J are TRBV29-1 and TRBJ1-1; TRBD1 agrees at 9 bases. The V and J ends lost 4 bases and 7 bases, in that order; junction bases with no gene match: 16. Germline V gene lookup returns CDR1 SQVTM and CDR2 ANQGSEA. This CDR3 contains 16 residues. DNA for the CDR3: TGCAGCGTTGTGGGACAGGGTCTAAAATGGCCGGATGAAGCTTTCTTT. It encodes CSVVGQGLKWPDEAFF.

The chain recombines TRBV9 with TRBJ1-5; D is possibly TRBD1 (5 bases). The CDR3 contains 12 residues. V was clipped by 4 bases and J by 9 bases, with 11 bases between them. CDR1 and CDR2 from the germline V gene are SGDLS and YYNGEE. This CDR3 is CASSRGDRPQHF. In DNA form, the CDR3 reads TGTGCCAGCAGCCGGGGGGATAGGCCCCAGCATTTT.

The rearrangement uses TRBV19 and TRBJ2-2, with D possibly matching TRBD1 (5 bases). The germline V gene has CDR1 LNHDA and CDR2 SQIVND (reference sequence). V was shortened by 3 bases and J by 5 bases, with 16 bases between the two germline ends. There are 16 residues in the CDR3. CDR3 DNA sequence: TGTGCCAGTAGTATTTTTTCCCCAGGGTGGACCGGGGAGCTGTTTTTT. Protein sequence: CASSIFSPGWTGELFF.

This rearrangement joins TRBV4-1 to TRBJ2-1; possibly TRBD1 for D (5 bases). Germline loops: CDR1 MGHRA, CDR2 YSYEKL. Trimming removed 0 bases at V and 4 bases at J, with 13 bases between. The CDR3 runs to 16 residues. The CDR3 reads CASSQDRQGGYNEQFF. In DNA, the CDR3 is TGCGCCAGCAGCCAAGATAGGCAGGGTGGGTACAATGAGCAGTTCTTC.

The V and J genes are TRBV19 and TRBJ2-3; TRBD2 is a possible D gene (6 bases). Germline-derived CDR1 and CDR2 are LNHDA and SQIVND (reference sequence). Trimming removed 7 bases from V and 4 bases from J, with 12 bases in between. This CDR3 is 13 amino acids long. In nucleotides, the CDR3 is TGTGCCAGTATGCCGGGGGATTCAGATACGCAGTATTTT. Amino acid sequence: CASMPGDSDTQYF.